This T cell receptor beta chain was documented in a study of beta chain features in type 1 diabetes. The study, taken as a whole, reports: For cells with high TCR expression, cDNA sequencing could yield over-representation. People with Type 1 diabetes carried modestly yet significantly shorter TCRB CDR3s in all four CD4+ subsets.

Every bit of the isolated RNA underwent reverse transcription, so sequencing read expressed TCRB transcripts. Here immunoSEQ multiplex PCR was the method, and the copy in TCRdb shows in-frame clones only, minus some. The sample includes 200,000 to 300,000 clones, 27% of them seen just once. With respect to this clone: Antigen specificity is unknown.

With V trimmed by 2 bases and J by 7 bases, 8 bases remained unmatched. Per the germline V gene, CDR1 is SGHRS and CDR2 is YFSETQ. There are 16 residues in the CDR3. Sorting produced populations that all topped 95% purity. The receptor was derived from a young man in good health. The sequencing input was central memory CD4+ T cells from blood. The genes are TRBV5-1 and TRBJ1-4; 10 bases are shared with TRBD1. The CDR3 coding sequence is TGCGCCAGCAGCTTAAGACAGGGGGCGTCGGGTGAAAAACTGTTTTTT. This translates into CASSLRQGASGEKLFF.